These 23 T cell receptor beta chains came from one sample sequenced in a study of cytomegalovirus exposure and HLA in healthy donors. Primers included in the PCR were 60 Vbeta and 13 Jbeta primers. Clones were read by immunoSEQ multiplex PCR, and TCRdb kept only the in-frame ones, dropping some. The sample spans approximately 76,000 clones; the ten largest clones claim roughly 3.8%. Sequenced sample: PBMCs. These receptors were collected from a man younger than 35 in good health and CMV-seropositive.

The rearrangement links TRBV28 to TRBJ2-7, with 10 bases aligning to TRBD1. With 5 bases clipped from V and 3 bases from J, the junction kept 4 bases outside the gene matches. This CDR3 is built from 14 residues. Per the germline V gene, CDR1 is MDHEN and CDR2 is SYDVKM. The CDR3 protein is CASSPDRGYYEQYF. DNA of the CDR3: TGTGCCAGCAGTCCGGACAGGGGGTACTACGAGCAGTACTTC.

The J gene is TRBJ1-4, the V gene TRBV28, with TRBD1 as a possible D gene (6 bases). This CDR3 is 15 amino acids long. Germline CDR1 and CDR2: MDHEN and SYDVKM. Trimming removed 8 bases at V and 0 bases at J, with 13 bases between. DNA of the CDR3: TGTGCCAGCCGAATCGGACAGACAACTAATGAAAAACTGTTTTTT. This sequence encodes CASRIGQTTNEKLFF.

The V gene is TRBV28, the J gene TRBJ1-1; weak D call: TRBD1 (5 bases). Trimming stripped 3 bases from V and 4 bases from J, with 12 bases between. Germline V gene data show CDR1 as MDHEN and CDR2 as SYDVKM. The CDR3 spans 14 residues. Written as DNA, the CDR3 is TGTGCCAGCAGTTTCCCGGGGAGGGGCACTGAAGCTTTCTTT. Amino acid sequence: CASSFPGRGTEAFF.

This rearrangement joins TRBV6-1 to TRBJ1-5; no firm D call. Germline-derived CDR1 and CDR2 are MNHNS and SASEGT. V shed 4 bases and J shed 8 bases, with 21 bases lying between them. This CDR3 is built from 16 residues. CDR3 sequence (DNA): TGTGCCAGCAGTGTACCTCGGACGGGCCCGAGGGAGCCCCAGCATTTT. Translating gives CASSVPRTGPREPQHF.

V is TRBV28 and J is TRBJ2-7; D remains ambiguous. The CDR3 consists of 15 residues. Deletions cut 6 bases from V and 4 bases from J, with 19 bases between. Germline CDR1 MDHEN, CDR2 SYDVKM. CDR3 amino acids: CASSPDILFWYEQYF. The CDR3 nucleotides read TGTGCCAGCAGCCCTGACATCCTCTTTTGGTACGAGCAGTACTTC.

CDR3 coding DNA: TGTGCCAGCAGCTTTTGGGGGGACAGGGCTAACACTGAAGCTTTCTTT. Its translation: CASSFWGDRANTEAFF. The genes are TRBV7-9 and TRBJ1-1; 9 bases match TRBD1. Germline CDR1 SEHNR, CDR2 FQNEAQ (reference sequence). V shed 3 bases, J shed 2 bases, and the junction held 7 bases outside the gene matches. CDR3 length equals 16 residues.

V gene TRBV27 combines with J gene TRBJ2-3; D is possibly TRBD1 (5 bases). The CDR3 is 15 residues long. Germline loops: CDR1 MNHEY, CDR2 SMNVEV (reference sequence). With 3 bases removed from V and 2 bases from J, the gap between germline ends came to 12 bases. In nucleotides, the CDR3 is TGTGCCAGCAGTTTTTATACAGGAAACACAGATACGCAGTATTTT. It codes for CASSFYTGNTDTQYF.

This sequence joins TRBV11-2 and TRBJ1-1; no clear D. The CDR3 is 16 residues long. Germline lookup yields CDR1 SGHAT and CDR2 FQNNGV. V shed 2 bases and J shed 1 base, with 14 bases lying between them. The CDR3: CASSLYYIDGNTEAFF. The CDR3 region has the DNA TGTGCCAGCAGCTTATACTATATTGACGGGAACACTGAAGCTTTCTTT.

The CDR3 sequence: CASSFDLAGALYEKLFF. Written as DNA, the CDR3 is TGTGCCAGCAGCTTTGATCTCGCGGGGGCGCTTTATGAAAAACTGTTTTTT. The chain carries TRBV11-2 and TRBJ1-4; TRBD1 is a possible D gene (6 bases). Trimming removed 3 bases at V and 6 bases at J, with 20 bases between. The CDR3 runs 17 residues. In germline, CDR1 is SGHAT, CDR2 FQNNGV. The variable domain in full, with the rest retrieved from reference TRBV11-2 and TRBJ1-4, is EAGVAQSPRYKIIEKRQSVAFWCNPISGHATLYWYQQILGQGPKLLIQFQNNGVVDDSQLPKDRFSAERLKGVDSTLKIQPAKLEDSAVYLCASSFDLAGALYEKLFFGSGTQLSVL.

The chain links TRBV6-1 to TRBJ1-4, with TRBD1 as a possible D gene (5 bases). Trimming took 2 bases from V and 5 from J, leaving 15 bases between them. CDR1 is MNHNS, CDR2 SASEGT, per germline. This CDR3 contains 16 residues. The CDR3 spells CASSEISGIGNEKLFF. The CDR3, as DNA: TGTGCCAGCAGTGAAATTTCAGGGATAGGGAATGAAAAACTGTTTTTT.

The DNA for the CDR3 is TGCAGCGTTGAGGGGACACCACTGTACGGGACCCAGTACTTC. As protein: CSVEGTPLYGTQYF. This chain joins TRBV29-1 and TRBJ2-5, with a tentative D call TRBD1 (6 bases). Germline CDR1 reads SQVTM; CDR2 reads ANQGSEA. Trimming shortened V by 3 bases and J by 7 bases, and 18 bases separated the two germline ends. The length of the CDR3 is 14 residues.

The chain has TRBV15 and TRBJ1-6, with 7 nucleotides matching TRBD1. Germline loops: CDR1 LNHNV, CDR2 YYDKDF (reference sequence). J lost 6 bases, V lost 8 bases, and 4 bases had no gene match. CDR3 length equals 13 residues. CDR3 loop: CATQDRSNSPLHF. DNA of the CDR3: TGTGCCACCCAGGACAGGAGTAATTCACCCCTCCACTTT.

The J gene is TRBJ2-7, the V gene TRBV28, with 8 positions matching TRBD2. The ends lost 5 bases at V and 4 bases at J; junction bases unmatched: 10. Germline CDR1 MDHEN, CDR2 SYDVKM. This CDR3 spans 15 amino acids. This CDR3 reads CASSPPGLEDYEQYF. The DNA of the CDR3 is TGTGCCAGCAGTCCTCCGGGACTAGAGGATTACGAGCAGTACTTC.

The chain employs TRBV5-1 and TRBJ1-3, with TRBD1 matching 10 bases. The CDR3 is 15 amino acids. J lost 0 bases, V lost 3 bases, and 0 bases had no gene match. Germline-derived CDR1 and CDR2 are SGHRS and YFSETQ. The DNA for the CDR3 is TGCGCCAGCAGCTGGACAGGGGGCTCTGGAAACACCATATATTTT. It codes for CASSWTGGSGNTIYF.

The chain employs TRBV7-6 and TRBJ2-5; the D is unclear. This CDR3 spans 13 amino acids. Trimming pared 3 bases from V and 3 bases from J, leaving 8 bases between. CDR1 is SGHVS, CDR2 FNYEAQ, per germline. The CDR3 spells CASSLFPKETQYF. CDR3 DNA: TGTGCCAGCAGCTTGTTCCCTAAAGAGACCCAGTACTTC.

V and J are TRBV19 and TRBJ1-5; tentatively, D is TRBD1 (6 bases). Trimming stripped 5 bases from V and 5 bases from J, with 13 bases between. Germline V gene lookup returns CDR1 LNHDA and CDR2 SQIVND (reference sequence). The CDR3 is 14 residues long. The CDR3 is CASSARTADQPQHF. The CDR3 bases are TGTGCCAGTAGTGCTCGGACAGCCGATCAGCCCCAGCATTTT. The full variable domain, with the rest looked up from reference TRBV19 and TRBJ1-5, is DGGITQSPKYLFRKEGQNVTLSCEQNLNHDAMYWYRQDPGQGLRLIYYSQIVNDFQKGDIAEGYSVSREKKESFPLTVTSAQKNPTAFYLCASSARTADQPQHFGDGTRLSIL.

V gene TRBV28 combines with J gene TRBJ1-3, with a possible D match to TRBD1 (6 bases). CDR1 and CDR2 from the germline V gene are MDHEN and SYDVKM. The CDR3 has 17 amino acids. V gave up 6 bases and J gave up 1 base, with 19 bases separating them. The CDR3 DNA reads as TGTGCCAGCAGCCCGGGACACTTGCCCTCTTCTGGAAACACCATATATTTT. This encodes CASSPGHLPSSGNTIYF.

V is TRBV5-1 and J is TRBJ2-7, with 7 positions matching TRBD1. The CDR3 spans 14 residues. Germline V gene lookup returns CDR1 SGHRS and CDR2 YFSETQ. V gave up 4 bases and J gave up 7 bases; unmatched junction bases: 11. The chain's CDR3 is CASSRGQGAEEQYF. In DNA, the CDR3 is TGCGCCAGCAGCAGGGGGCAGGGAGCGGAGGAGCAGTACTTC.

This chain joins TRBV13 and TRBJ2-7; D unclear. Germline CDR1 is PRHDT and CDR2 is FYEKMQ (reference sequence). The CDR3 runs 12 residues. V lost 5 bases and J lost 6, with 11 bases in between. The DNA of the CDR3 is TGTGCCAGCAGCCCATCAGTCAGCGAGCAGTACTTC. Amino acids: CASSPSVSEQYF. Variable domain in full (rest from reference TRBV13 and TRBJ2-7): AAGVIQSPRHLIKEKRETATLKCYPIPRHDTVYWYQQGPGQDPQFLISFYEKMQSDKGSIPDRFSAQQFSDYHSELNMSSLELGDSALYFCASSPSVSEQYFGPGTRLTVT.

CDR3 sequence: CASSVEGWTSEYEQYF. CDR3 nucleotide sequence: TGTGCCAGCAGCGTAGAAGGATGGACTAGCGAATACGAGCAGTACTTC. This chain links TRBV9 with TRBJ2-5, with TRBD2 matching over 9 bases. The J call may be in error: the DNA end matches TRBJ2-7 better. The CDR3 is 16 amino acids. Germline V gives CDR1 SGDLS, CDR2 YYNGEE.

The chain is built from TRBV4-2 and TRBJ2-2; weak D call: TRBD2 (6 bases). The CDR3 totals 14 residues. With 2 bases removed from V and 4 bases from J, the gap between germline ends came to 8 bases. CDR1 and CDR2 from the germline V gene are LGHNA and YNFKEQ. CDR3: CASSQPSVTGELFF. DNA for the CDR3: TGTGCCAGCAGCCAACCTAGCGTCACCGGGGAGCTGTTTTTT.

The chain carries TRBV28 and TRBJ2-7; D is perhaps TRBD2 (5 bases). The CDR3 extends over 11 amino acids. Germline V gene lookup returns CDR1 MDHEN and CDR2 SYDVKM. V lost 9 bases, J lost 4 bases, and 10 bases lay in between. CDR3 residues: CASLAPYEQYF. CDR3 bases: TGTGCCAGTTTAGCGCCTTACGAGCAGTACTTC. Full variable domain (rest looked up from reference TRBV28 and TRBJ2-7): DVKVTQSSRYLVKRTGEKVFLECVQDMDHENMFWYRQDPGLGLRLIYFSYDVKMKEKGDIPEGYSVSREKKERFSLILESASTNQTSMYLCASLAPYEQYFGPGTRLTVT.

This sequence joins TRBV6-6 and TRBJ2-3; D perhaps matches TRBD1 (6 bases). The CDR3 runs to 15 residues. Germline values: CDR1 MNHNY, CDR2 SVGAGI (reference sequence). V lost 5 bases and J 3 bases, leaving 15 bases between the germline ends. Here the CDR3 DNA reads TGTGCCAGCAGTCCCGTCCGGGACATAACAGATACGCAGTATTTT. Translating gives CASSPVRDITDTQYF.